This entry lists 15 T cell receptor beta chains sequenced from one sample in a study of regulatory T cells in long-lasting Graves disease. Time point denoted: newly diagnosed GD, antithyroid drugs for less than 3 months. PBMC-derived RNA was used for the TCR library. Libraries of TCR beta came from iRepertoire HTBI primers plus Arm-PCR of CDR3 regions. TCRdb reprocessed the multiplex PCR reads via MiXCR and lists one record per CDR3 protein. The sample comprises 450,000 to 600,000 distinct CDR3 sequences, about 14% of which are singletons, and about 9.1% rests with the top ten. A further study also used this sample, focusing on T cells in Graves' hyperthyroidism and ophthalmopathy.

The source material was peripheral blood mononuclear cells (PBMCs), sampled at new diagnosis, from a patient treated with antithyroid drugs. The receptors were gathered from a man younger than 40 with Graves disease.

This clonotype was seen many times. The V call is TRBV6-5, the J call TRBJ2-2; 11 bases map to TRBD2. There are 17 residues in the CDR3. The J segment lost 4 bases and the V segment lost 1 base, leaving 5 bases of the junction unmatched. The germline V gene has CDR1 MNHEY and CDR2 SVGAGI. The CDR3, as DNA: TGTGCCAGCAGTTACTTTTTAGCGGGAGGGGGCACCGGGGAGCTGTTTTTT. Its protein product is CASSYFLAGGGTGELFF.

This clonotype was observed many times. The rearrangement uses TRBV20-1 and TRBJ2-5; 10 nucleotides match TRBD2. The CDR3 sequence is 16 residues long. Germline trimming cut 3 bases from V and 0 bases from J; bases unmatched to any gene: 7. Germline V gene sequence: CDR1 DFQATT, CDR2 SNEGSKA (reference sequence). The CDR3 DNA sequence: TGCAGTGCTAGCTTAGCGGGAGGCCGGTACCAAGAGACCCAGTACTTC. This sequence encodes CSASLAGGRYQETQYF.

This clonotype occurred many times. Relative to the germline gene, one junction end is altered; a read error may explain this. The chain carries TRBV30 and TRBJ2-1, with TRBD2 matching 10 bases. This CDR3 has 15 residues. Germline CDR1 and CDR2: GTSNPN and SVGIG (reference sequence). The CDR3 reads CAWQSSGSSHNEQFF. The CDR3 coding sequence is TGTGCCTGGCAATCTAGCGGGAGCTCCCACAATGAGCAGTTCTTC.

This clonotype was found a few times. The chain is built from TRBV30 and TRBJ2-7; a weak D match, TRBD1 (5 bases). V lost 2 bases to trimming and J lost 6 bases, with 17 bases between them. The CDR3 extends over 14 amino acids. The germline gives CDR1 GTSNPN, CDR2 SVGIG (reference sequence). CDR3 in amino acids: CAWSPDGHPGEQYF. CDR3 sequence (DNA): TGTGCCTGGAGTCCCGATGGACACCCGGGCGAGCAGTACTTC.

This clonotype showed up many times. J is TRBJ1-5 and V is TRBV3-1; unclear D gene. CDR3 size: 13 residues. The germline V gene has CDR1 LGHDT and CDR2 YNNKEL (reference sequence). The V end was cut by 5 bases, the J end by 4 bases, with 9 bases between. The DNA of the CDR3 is TGTGCCAGCAGCGAAGGCTGGAATCAGCCCCAGCATTTT. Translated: CASSEGWNQPQHF. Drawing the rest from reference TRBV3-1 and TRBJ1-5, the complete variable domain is DTAVSQTPKYLVTQMGNDKSIKCEQNLGHDTMYWYKQDSKKFLKIMFSYNNKELIINETVPNRFSPKSPDKAHLNLHINSLELGDSAVYFCASSEGWNQPQHFGDGTRLSIL.

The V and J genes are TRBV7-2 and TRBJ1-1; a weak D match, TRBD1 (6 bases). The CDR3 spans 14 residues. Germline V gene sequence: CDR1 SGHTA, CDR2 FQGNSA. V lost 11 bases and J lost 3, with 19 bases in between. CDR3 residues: CARAGGGGHTEAFF. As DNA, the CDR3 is TGTGCCCGTGCCGGGGGAGGGGGGCACACTGAAGCTTTCTTT.

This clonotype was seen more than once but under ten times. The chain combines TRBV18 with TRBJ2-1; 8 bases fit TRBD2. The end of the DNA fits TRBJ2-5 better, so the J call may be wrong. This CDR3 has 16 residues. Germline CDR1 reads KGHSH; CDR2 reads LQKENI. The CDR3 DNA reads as TGTGCCAGCTCACTCTTCGTAGCGGGAAGTCAGGAGACCCAGTACTTC. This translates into CASSLFVAGSQETQYF.

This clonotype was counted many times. In DNA form, the CDR3 reads TGTGCCAGCAGCTTCAGCCGACTAGCGGGAATTACGGCCTACGAGCAGTACTTC. Translated: CASSFSRLAGITAYEQYF. The chain is built from TRBV7-2 and TRBJ2-7; 11 bases agree with TRBD2. The V gene end was trimmed by 3 bases and the J gene end by 2 bases; junction bases not matched to a gene: 12. The CDR3 sequence is 18 residues long. Germline-derived CDR1 and CDR2 are SGHTA and FQGNSA. The full variable domain, with the rest looked up from reference TRBV7-2 and TRBJ2-7, is GAGVSQSPSNKVTEKGKDVELRCDPISGHTALYWYRQSLGQGLEFLIYFQGNSAPDKSGLPSDRFSAERTGGSVSTLTIQRTQQEDSAVYLCASSFSRLAGITAYEQYFGPGTRLTVT.

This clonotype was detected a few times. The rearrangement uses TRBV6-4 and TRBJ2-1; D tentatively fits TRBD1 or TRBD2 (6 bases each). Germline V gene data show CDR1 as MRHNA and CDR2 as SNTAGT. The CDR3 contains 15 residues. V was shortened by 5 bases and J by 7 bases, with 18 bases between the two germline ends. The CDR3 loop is CASSLGFEGGNEQFF. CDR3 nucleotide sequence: TGTGCCAGCAGTCTGGGATTCGAGGGGGGTAATGAGCAGTTCTTC.

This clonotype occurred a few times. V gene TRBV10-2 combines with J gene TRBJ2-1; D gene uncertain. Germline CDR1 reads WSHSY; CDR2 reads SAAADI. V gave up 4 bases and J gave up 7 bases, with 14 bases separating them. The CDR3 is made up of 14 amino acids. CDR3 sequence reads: CASSASSLDNEQFF. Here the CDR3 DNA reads TGCGCCAGCAGTGCATCTAGTTTAGATAATGAGCAGTTCTTC.

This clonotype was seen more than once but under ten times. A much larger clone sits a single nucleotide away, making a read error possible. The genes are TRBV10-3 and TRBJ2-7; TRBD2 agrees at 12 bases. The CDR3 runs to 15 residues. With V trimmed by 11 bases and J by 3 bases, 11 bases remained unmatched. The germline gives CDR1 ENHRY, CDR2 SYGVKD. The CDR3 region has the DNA TGTGCCTCTGAAAAGACTAGCGGGAGAGACTACGAGCAGTACTTC. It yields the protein CASEKTSGRDYEQYF.

This chain's CDR3 is CAISYRGIASSSLANYGYTF. CDR3 bases: TGTGCCATCAGTTACAGAGGAATAGCTTCGTCCTCCTTAGCTAACTATGGCTACACCTTC. The rearrangement uses TRBV10-3 and TRBJ1-2; D is uncertain. CDR1 is ENHRY, CDR2 SYGVKD, per germline. The CDR3 contains 20 residues. The V end lost 5 bases, the J end lost 0 bases, and 28 bases lay between the germline ends.

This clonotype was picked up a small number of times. This CDR3 is CASSLSGGFQETQYF. As DNA, the CDR3 is TGTGCCAGCAGTCTAAGCGGGGGCTTTCAAGAGACCCAGTACTTC. This chain uses TRBV12-3 or TRBV12-4 with TRBJ2-5, with 8 bases that match TRBD2. The CDR3 spans 15 residues. V shed 5 bases, J shed 2 bases, and the junction held 7 bases outside the gene matches.

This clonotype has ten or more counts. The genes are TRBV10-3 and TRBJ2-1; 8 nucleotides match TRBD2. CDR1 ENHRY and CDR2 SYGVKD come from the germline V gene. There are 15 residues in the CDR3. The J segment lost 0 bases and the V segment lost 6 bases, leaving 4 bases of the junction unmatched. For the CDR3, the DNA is TGTGCCATCAGGGGGAGCGGGGGCTCCTACAATGAGCAGTTCTTC. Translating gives CAIRGSGGSYNEQFF.

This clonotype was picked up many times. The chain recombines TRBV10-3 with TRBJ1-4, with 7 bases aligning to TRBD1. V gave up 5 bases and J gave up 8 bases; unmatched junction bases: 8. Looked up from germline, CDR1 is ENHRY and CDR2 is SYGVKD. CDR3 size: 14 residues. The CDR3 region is CAISTTGSEEKLFF. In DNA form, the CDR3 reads TGTGCCATCAGTACGACAGGGTCTGAAGAAAAACTGTTTTTT.